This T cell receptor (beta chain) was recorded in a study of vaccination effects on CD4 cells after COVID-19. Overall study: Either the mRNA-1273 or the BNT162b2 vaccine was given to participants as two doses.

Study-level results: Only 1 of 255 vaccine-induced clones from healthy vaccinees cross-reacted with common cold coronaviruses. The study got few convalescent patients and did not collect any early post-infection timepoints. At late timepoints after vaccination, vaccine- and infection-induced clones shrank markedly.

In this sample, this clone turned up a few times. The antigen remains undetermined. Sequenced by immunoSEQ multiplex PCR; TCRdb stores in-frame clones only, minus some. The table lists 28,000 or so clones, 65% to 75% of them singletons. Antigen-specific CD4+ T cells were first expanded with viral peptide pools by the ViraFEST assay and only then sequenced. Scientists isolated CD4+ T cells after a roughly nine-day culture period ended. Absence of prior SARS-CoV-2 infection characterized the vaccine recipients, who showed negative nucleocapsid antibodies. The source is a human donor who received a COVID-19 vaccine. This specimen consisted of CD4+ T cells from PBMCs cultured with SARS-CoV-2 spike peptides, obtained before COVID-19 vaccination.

DNA for the CDR3: TGTGCCAGCAAGGGCGGGGGCTCGGACTATGGCTACACCTTC. Its translation: CASKGGGSDYGYTF. The V call is TRBV25-1, the J call TRBJ1-2; a possible D gene is TRBD1 (6 bases). The germline V gene has CDR1 MGHDK and CDR2 SYGVNS. The CDR3 is 14 residues long. V shed 7 bases and J shed 3 bases, with 15 bases lying between them.